Listed below are T cell receptor beta chains from one sample, sequenced in a study of T-cell memory formation after mild COVID-19. TCRdb recomputed calls from the 5' RACE reads with MiXCR, one row per CDR3 protein. The repertoire includes 200,000 to 250,000 distinct CDR3 sequences, just over 15% of them detected once, and around 2.2% sits in the top ten. The sample comprised PBMCs or a T cell subset sorted from them (not recorded which). The receptors were sampled from an adult woman who had mild COVID-19 (a few samples of this study predate the infection). Cell type and time point are not known. Both conserved end residues are trimmed from each CDR3.

V gene	CDR3 protein
TRBV20-1	SARGKISADTQY
TRBV7-2	ASSLALAVGGTQY
TRBV4-2	ASSQDVSSGGADTQY
TRBV5-1	ASSQNYEQY
TRBV27	ASSPDRLYGYT
TRBV7-9	ASSIWTGEASTRGYT
TRBV20-1	SARTLAGSSTDTQY
TRBV7-2	ASSWGTAYGYT
TRBV7-2	ASSLGPYSYEQY
TRBV6-6	ASSPTDSNQPQH
TRBV7-9	ASSLRFEQY
TRBV5-1	ASSLNTGATYEQY
TRBV6-5	ASSYSIIAGNTEAF
TRBV7-3	ASSLSGPASYNEQF
TRBV7-2	ASSLVFGGLHL
TRBV7-9	ASSLAGLQTQY
TRBV20-1	SARAGTNNSPLH
TRBV4-1	ASSQQVGGAQY